The entry below describes one T cell receptor beta chain. The CDR3 covers 13 residues. Trimming took off 6 bases at V and 0 bases at J, with 8 bases between the two ends. Germline V gene sequence: CDR1 DFQATT, CDR2 SNEGSKA (reference sequence). These data belong to a study of CD8 T cells in ankylosing spondylitis. TCRdb processed the 5' RACE reads anew with MiXCR; each CDR3 protein has one entry. Altogether almost 250,000 distinct CDR3 sequences are present, around 32% being singletons, with the ten largest covering 4% to 5%. The origin of this receptor is a male donor with ankylosing spondylitis or in good health (not recorded which). The J gene is TRBJ1-4, the V gene TRBV20-1; D not certain. The sample consisted of blood, either unsorted or a sorted T cell fraction (not recorded which). This CDR3 is CSAMFSTNEKLFF. CDR3 coding DNA: TGCAGTGCAATGTTCTCAACTAATGAAAAACTGTTTTTT.